The TCR beta chain described here comes from a study of blood T cell repertoires in COVID-19. A word on this clone: The sample carries other DNA sequences with the same CDR3.

From germline, CDR1 is SQVTM and CDR2 ANQGSEA. CDR3 length: 12 amino acids. Trimming stripped 4 bases from V and 0 bases from J, with 6 bases between. Here immunoSEQ multiplex PCR was the method, and the copy in TCRdb shows in-frame clones only, minus some. The profile shows about 300,000 clones, roughly nine tenths of them singletons. The TCR comes from a man between 18 and 35 years old who had recovered from COVID-19. V is TRBV29-1 and J is TRBJ1-1, with D perhaps matching TRBD1 (5 bases). The sample comprised peripheral blood. The CDR3 bases are TGCAGCGTTGGACAGTTGAACACTGAAGCTTTCTTT. As protein: CSVGQLNTEAFF.